Judged by abundance, the clone carrying this T cell receptor beta chain is large (0.1 to 1%). Its antigen is undetermined. The data were taken from a study of circulating CD8 cells and anti-PD-1 response in melanoma. Study conclusions and caveats: Under 8% of TRB clonotypes were shared between subsets at M1. Diversity ranked highest in DNEG and lowest in TIGIT subsets. The cohort mixed treatment-naive and previously treated patients.

Using 15 ng of total RNA, TCR libraries were made with the QIAseq Immune Repertoire TCR panel. TCRdb independently ran MiXCR on the reads; one entry per CDR3 protein. Among around 430 distinct CDR3 sequences, around 8% were seen once, and the ten largest hold about 33%. Trimming removed 3 bases from V and 0 bases from J, with 9 bases in between. CDR3 length: 14 residues. Looked up from germline, CDR1 is MNHEY and CDR2 is SMNVEV (reference sequence). From live CD3+CD8+TCRalphabeta+ cells, four PD-1 and/or TIGIT subsets were sorted. The sequencing used CD8+ T cells from PBMCs, collected at baseline or after one month of anti-PD-1 therapy (not recorded which). The sequence was obtained from a human donor with melanoma. V is TRBV27 and J is TRBJ2-7; TRBD1 is a possible D gene (5 bases). CDR3 bases: TGTGCCAGCAGTTTTGACACAGGCTCCTACGAGCAGTACTTC. It yields the protein CASSFDTGSYEQYF.